This TCR beta chain came from a study of regulatory T cells in long-lasting Graves disease. Arm-PCR of CDR3 regions with iRepertoire HTBI primers generated TCR beta libraries. MiXCR, run by TCRdb on the multiplex PCR reads, gives a single entry per CDR3 protein. Found here are 400,000 to 450,000 distinct CDR3 sequences, more than 13% of them singletons; the top ten hold approximately 16%. General study points: Persistent Graves' patients had lower TCR diversity than newly diagnosed ones. Limited sample numbers may have lowered accuracy.

With respect to this clonotype: Its antigen is undetermined.

Trimming cost V 7 bases and J 0 bases, with 16 bases left between them. Germline V CDR1 and CDR2: MNHNS, SASEGT. The length of the CDR3 is 16 residues. Time point described: newly diagnosed GD, antithyroid drugs for less than 3 months. The authors made the TCR library using RNA they extracted from PBMCs. A further study also used this sample, focusing on T cells in Graves' hyperthyroidism and ophthalmopathy. That work states: Using the HTBI primer set, a first-round RT-PCR was run on the TCR CDR3.

This chain links TRBV6-1 with TRBJ1-5, with D uncertain. The TCR comes from a woman aged 25 to 45 with Graves disease. The material sequenced was peripheral blood mononuclear cells (PBMCs), taken at new diagnosis, from a patient treated with antithyroid drugs. DNA for the CDR3: TGTGCCAGCACCCCGGGCGGAAAAATTAGCAATCAGCCCCAGCATTTT. This gives the protein CASTPGGKISNQPQHF.